This TCR beta chain emerged from a study of regulatory T cells in long-lasting Graves disease. General study results and limits: Peripheral blood, not thyroid tissue, was the sole material studied.

Relying on iRepertoire HTBI primers and Arm-PCR of CDR3 regions, the team built TCR beta libraries. In the authors' methods: Identification of gene segments yielded some 62 TRBV and about 14 TRBJ across samples. Each CDR3 protein gets one entry after TCRdb re-called the multiplex PCR reads with MiXCR. TCRdb, not the authors, supplied the V and J calls. Of more than 400,000 distinct CDR3 sequences listed, about a sixth were seen once; the top ten hold 12%. This clonotype was found many times. What it binds is unknown. The CDR3 length is 13 residues. Looked up from germline, CDR1 is SGHTA and CDR2 is FQGTGA. Trimming pared 3 bases from V and 4 bases from J, leaving 6 bases between. Time point indicated: newly diagnosed GD, antithyroid drugs for less than 3 months. Extracted PBMC RNA gave rise to the TCR library. These sequences were also reported in another study, on T cells in Graves' hyperthyroidism and ophthalmopathy.

Sequences were derived from peripheral blood mononuclear cells (PBMCs), sampled at new diagnosis, from a patient treated with antithyroid drugs. The receptor was derived from a man aged 40-55 years with Graves disease. The V gene is TRBV7-3, the J gene TRBJ2-2; D is unresolved. CDR3 in DNA: TGTGCCAGCAGCTTCATGGGCACCGGGGAGCTGTTTTTT. Translating gives CASSFMGTGELFF.